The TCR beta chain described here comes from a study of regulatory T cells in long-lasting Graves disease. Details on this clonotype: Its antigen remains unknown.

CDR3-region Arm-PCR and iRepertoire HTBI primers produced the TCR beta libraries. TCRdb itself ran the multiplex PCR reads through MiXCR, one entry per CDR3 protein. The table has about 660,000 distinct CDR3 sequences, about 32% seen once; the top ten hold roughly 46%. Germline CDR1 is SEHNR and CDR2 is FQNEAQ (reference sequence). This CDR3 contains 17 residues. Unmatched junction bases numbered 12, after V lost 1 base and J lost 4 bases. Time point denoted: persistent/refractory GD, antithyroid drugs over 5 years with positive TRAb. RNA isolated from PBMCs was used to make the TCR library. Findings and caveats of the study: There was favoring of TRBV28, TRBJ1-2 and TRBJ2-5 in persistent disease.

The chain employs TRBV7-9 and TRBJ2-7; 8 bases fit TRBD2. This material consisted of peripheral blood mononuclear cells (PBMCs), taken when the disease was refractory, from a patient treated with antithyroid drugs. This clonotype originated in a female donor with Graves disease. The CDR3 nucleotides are TGTGCCAGCAGCTTAGATTTGGCGGGAGGTCCCGGGTACGAGCAGTACTTC. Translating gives CASSLDLAGGPGYEQYF. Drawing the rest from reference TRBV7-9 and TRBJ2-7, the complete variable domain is DTGVSQNPRHKITKRGQNVTFRCDPISEHNRLYWYRQTLGQGPEFLTYFQNEAQLEKSRLLSDRFSAERPKGSFSTLEIQRTEQGDSAMYLCASSLDLAGGPGYEQYFGPGTRLTVT.